Presented here are 27 T cell receptor beta chains from one specimen sequenced in a study of blood T cell repertoires in COVID-19. Clones were read by immunoSEQ multiplex PCR, and TCRdb kept only the in-frame ones, dropping some. The sample includes tens of thousands of clones, over 75% of them seen just once. The specimen sequenced was peripheral blood. The source is a man older than 75 with acute or convalescent COVID-19.

This rearrangement joins TRBV11-2 to TRBJ2-7, with 7 bases that match TRBD1. Germline lookup yields CDR1 SGHAT and CDR2 FQNNGV. V lost 3 bases, J lost 6 bases, and 2 bases stayed unmatched. This CDR3 contains 12 residues. For the CDR3, the DNA is TGTGCCAGCAGCTTGGCAGGGGGCGAGCAGTACTTC. Amino acid sequence: CASSLAGGEQYF.

V gene TRBV5-5 combines with J gene TRBJ2-7, with D possibly being TRBD1 (6 bases). Germline loops: CDR1 SGHKS, CDR2 YYEKEE (reference sequence). V lost 0 bases and J lost 0, with 10 bases in between. The CDR3 has 15 amino acids. CDR3 in amino acids: CASSLGGGSSYEQYF. The CDR3 nucleotides are TGTGCCAGCAGCTTGGGAGGGGGAAGCTCCTACGAGCAGTACTTC.

The gene calls are TRBV3-1 (or the pseudogene TRBV3-2) and TRBJ2-5; 8 positions agree with TRBD1. The junction had 7 bases not matched to a gene; V was cut back by 0 bases and J by 13 bases. This CDR3 is 13 amino acids long. Germline V gene lookup returns CDR1 LGHDT and CDR2 YNNKEL (reference sequence). CDR3 loop: CASSQDWQGAVYF. DNA of the CDR3: TGTGCCAGCAGCCAAGATTGGCAGGGGGCGGTGTACTTC.

The rearrangement joins TRBV24-1 to TRBJ1-5; TRBD1 matches 8 bases. The CDR3 is 15 residues long. V was clipped by 6 bases and J by 5 bases; unmatched bases: 8. Germline CDR1 and CDR2: KGHDR and SFDVKD. CDR3 bases: TGTGCCACCAGTTCGGGGACAGGTCAGGATCAGCCCCAGCATTTT. Amino acid sequence: CATSSGTGQDQPQHF.

This clone was found a few times. This sequence joins TRBV5-1 and TRBJ2-2; D possibly corresponds to TRBD1 (6 bases). The CDR3 covers 15 residues. V was shortened by 1 base and J by 1 base, with 8 bases between the two germline ends. Germline CDR1 reads SGHRS; CDR2 reads YFSETQ. The chain's CDR3 is CASSLRTVNTGELFF. Here the CDR3 DNA reads TGCGCCAGCAGCTTGAGGACAGTGAACACCGGGGAGCTGTTTTTT.

This chain links TRBV10-3 with TRBJ1-1; 7 nucleotides agree with TRBD1. The ends lost 0 bases at V and 8 bases at J; junction bases unmatched: 3. Germline V CDR1 and CDR2: ENHRY, SYGVKD. The CDR3 is 13 residues long. Here the CDR3 reads CAISESGGREAFF. CDR3 in DNA: TGTGCCATCAGTGAGTCAGGGGGCAGAGAAGCTTTCTTT.

The chain recombines TRBV19 with TRBJ2-3, with 7 positions matching TRBD1. CDR1 and CDR2 (germline): LNHDA, SQIVND (reference sequence). J was trimmed by 0 bases and V by 11 bases; bases with no gene match: 11. The CDR3 is 15 amino acids. The CDR3 here is CASMTGLVSTDTQYF. The CDR3 coding sequence is TGTGCCTCTATGACAGGGCTTGTTAGCACAGATACGCAGTATTTT.

The chain couples TRBV5-1 to TRBJ2-5; 9 bases match TRBD2. Germline CDR1 reads SGHRS; CDR2 reads YFSETQ. V gave up 0 bases and J gave up 2 bases; unmatched junction bases: 5. This CDR3 is 16 amino acids long. Written as DNA, the CDR3 is TGCGCCAGCAGCTTGGAGGGAGCGGGGGGACAAGAGACCCAGTACTTC. It translates to CASSLEGAGGQETQYF.

V gene TRBV19 combines with J gene TRBJ1-4; possibly TRBD1 for D (6 bases). The CDR3 consists of 14 residues. Germline CDR1 and CDR2: LNHDA and SQIVND (reference sequence). Trimming took 3 bases from V and 6 from J, leaving 11 bases between them. The CDR3 region is CASSMRGGDEKLFF. The CDR3 DNA reads TGTGCCAGTAGTATGAGAGGGGGGGATGAAAAACTGTTTTTT.

This clone was detected only once. The rearrangement links TRBV5-1 to TRBJ1-2; 9 bases line up with TRBD1. The CDR3 has 15 amino acids. Germline assignment: CDR1 SGHRS and CDR2 YFSETQ. Germline trimming cut 2 bases from V and 7 bases from J; bases unmatched to any gene: 9. CDR3 protein: CASSLTGQGARGYTF. The CDR3 DNA follows: TGCGCCAGCAGCTTAACGGGACAGGGAGCCCGTGGCTACACCTTC.

The CDR3 here is CASSAVAGRQETQYF. The CDR3, as DNA: TGTGCCAGCAGCGCTGTAGCGGGGCGGCAAGAGACCCAGTACTTC. This chain connects TRBV9 to TRBJ2-5; 8 nucleotides match TRBD2. The CDR3 is 15 amino acids. CDR1 and CDR2 from the germline V gene are SGDLS and YYNGEE. The ends lost 3 bases at V and 2 bases at J; junction bases unmatched: 6.

V and J are TRBV2 and TRBJ2-3; D might be TRBD2 (5 bases). Trimming left V 3 bases short and J 2 bases short, with 21 bases between. Per the germline V gene, CDR1 is SNHLY and CDR2 is FYNNEI. The CDR3 totals 18 residues. In nucleotides, the CDR3 is TGTGCCAGCAGTGAGTTTAGCGCAAGAATAACTAACACAGATACGCAGTATTTT. As protein: CASSEFSARITNTDTQYF.

The CDR3 sequence is CASSPGTGNSPLHF. CDR3 nucleotides: TGTGCCAGCAGCCCCGGGACAGGGAATTCACCCCTCCACTTT. The chain combines TRBV11-2 with TRBJ1-6, with TRBD1 identical over 9 bases. This CDR3 spans 14 amino acids. CDR1 and CDR2 (germline): SGHAT, FQNNGV. V dropped 5 bases and J dropped 7; count of bases not matched to a gene: 3.

The chain links TRBV5-1 to TRBJ1-2; 7 bases match TRBD1. V was pared by 4 bases and J by 7 bases, with 13 bases of the junction left unmatched. There are 15 residues in the CDR3. Germline V gene data show CDR1 as SGHRS and CDR2 as YFSETQ. The CDR3: CASSQTGQSDGGYTF. The CDR3 DNA reads TGCGCCAGCAGCCAGACGGGACAGTCCGACGGTGGCTACACCTTC.

The chain joins TRBV7-3 to TRBJ2-2, with TRBD2 as a possible D gene (7 bases). Germline V gene lookup returns CDR1 SGHTA and CDR2 FQGTGA. Trimming cost V 2 bases and J 0 bases, with 10 bases left between them. This CDR3 is built from 16 residues. The CDR3 coding sequence is TGTGCCAGCAGCTTAGGCGGGGGCGCGAACACCGGGGAGCTGTTTTTT. It yields the protein CASSLGGGANTGELFF.

The chain is built from TRBV27 and TRBJ2-3; D perhaps matches TRBD1 (5 bases). The CDR3 loop spans 15 amino acids. Trimming shortened V by 5 bases and J by 0 bases, and 12 bases separated the two germline ends. Germline loops: CDR1 MNHEY, CDR2 SMNVEV (reference sequence). CDR3 protein: CASSLLTASTDTQYF. The DNA for the CDR3 is TGTGCCAGCAGTCTGTTGACAGCTAGCACAGATACGCAGTATTTT.

V gene TRBV9 combines with J gene TRBJ1-1, with D possibly being TRBD1 (6 bases). The V and J ends lost 4 bases and 0 bases respectively, with 10 bases between them. This CDR3 contains 14 residues. The V gene's germline CDR1 is SGDLS and CDR2 YYNGEE. CDR3 loop: CASSLTGVNTEAFF. CDR3 DNA: TGTGCCAGCAGCTTGACAGGAGTGAACACTGAAGCTTTCTTT.

Notes on this clone: The sample has other DNA sequences that encode this CDR3 too. V is TRBV5-1 and J is TRBJ1-1; D ambiguous. V lost 4 bases, J lost 5 bases, and 12 bases lay in between. Germline loops: CDR1 SGHRS, CDR2 YFSETQ. The length of the CDR3 is 13 residues. The CDR3, as DNA: TGCGCCAGCAGCGAAGGGTCGGGGACTGAAGCTTTCTTT. Translating it yields CASSEGSGTEAFF.

The J gene is TRBJ2-2, the V gene TRBV7-8, with D uncertain. Germline V gene sequence: CDR1 SGHVS, CDR2 FQNEAQ. This CDR3 spans 16 amino acids. The V end was cut by 1 base, the J end by 4 bases, with 13 bases between. CDR3 nucleotides: TGTGCCAGCAGCTTAGTCGCAGGCTTGGGCACCGGGGAGCTGTTTTTT. It encodes CASSLVAGLGTGELFF.

The genes are TRBV2 and TRBJ1-4; 9 bases fit TRBD1. Germline trimming cut 8 bases from V and 7 bases from J; bases unmatched to any gene: 8. The V gene's germline CDR1 is SNHLY and CDR2 FYNNEI. The length of the CDR3 is 14 residues. The CDR3 nucleotides read TGTGCCAGCCGAACGGACAGGGGAAGTGAAAAACTGTTTTTT. Translating gives CASRTDRGSEKLFF.

The chain couples TRBV27 to TRBJ1-1, with D unresolved. The length of the CDR3 is 15 residues. The V and J ends lost 3 bases and 2 bases respectively, with 13 bases between them. Germline V CDR1 and CDR2: MNHEY, SMNVEV (reference sequence). The CDR3 sequence: CASSFWPGKNTEAFF. CDR3 in DNA: TGTGCCAGCAGTTTCTGGCCCGGGAAAAACACTGAAGCTTTCTTT.

This chain joins TRBV6-2 or TRBV6-3 and TRBJ2-1, with 7 bases that match TRBD2. The V gene end was trimmed by 2 bases and the J gene end by 9 bases; junction bases not matched to a gene: 1. Germline CDR1 MNHEY, CDR2 SVGEGT. The CDR3 is 12 residues long. The CDR3 nucleotides read TGTGCCAGCAGTTACCCGGGAGGTGAGCAGTTCTTC. Its translation: CASSYPGGEQFF.

The chain couples TRBV19 to TRBJ1-5, with a tentative D call TRBD1 (5 bases). The CDR3 is made up of 13 amino acids. The germline CDR1 and CDR2 sequences are LNHDA and SQIVND (reference sequence). Deletions cut 3 bases from V and 7 bases from J, with 10 bases between. CDR3 coding DNA: TGTGCCAGTAGTATGGGACTGGTCCAGCCCCAGCATTTT. The encoded protein is CASSMGLVQPQHF.

The CDR3 DNA is TGTGCCAGTAGTATAGTTGCGGGGGGGATAGGGACCCAGTACTTC. Its protein product is CASSIVAGGIGTQYF. V usage is TRBV19 and J usage is TRBJ2-5, with 9 bases aligning to TRBD2. In germline, CDR1 is LNHDA, CDR2 SQIVND (reference sequence). The CDR3 extends over 15 amino acids. J was trimmed by 7 bases and V by 1 base; bases with no gene match: 7.

In its sample, this clone was seen once. The chain carries TRBV6-5 and TRBJ1-4, with D hard to call. The V end was cut by 4 bases, the J end by 0 bases, with 6 bases between. This CDR3 is built from 14 residues. Germline-derived CDR1 and CDR2 are MNHEY and SVGAGI. Written as DNA, the CDR3 is TGTGCCAGCAGTTTGAGGGCAACTAATGAAAAACTGTTTTTT. Encoded protein: CASSLRATNEKLFF.

This chain joins TRBV5-1 and TRBJ2-1; D possibly corresponds to TRBD2 (6 bases). V lost 4 bases and J lost 3, with 14 bases in between. There are 15 residues in the CDR3. Germline CDR1 and CDR2: SGHRS and YFSETQ. CDR3 sequence: CASSPGTSIYNEQFF. The CDR3 DNA reads as TGCGCCAGCAGCCCCGGGACTTCGATCTACAATGAGCAGTTCTTC.

The chain has TRBV5-1 and TRBJ1-5, with TRBD1 matching over 9 bases. The CDR3 is made up of 15 amino acids. CDR1 and CDR2 (germline): SGHRS, YFSETQ. The V segment lost 5 bases and the J segment 6 bases; nucleotides outside the gene matches: 9. The CDR3 spells CASRPGQGGSQPQHF. The CDR3 bases are TGCGCCAGCAGACCGGGACAGGGAGGAAGTCAGCCCCAGCATTTT.